This TCR beta chain appears in the sequencing data of a study of identifying expanded T cells in peripheral blood. General study findings and limits: Clone count variance between roughly two-week samples rose with total template count. Over two and four weeks, about 17 and 20 clones changed, versus around 1.3 between replicates.

Profiling relied on immunoSEQ multiplex PCR, and the TCRdb table lists in-frame clones only, not all of them. Seen here are about 97,000 clones, around 88% observed once, and the top ten hold approximately 14%. No infections or other immune events were documented during collection. Points on this clone: Its antigen is not known.

The germline V gene encodes CDR1 GTSNPN and CDR2 SVGIG (reference sequence). The length of the CDR3 is 15 residues. The V gene lost 8 bases and the J gene lost 0 bases, with 14 bases spanning the gap. The sequence came from a person aged 18 to 75 in good health. The specimen sequenced was blood. The rearrangement uses TRBV30 and TRBJ2-6; TRBD2 is a possible D gene (5 bases). CDR3 nucleotide sequence: TGTGCCCTACCGAGAGGGCCCTCTGGGGCCAACGTCCTGACTTTC. Its protein product is CALPRGPSGANVLTF.